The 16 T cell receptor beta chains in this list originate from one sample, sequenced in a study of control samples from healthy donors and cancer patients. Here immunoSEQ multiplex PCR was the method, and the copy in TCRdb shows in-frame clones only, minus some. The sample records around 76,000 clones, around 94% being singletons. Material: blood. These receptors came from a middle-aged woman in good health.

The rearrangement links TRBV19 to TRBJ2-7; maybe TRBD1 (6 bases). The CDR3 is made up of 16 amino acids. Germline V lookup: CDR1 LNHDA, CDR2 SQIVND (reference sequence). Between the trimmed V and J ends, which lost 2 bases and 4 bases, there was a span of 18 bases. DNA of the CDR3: TGTGCCAGTAGTATAAGTAGCACAGGGAAGGAGTACGAGCAGTACTTC. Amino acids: CASSISSTGKEYEQYF.

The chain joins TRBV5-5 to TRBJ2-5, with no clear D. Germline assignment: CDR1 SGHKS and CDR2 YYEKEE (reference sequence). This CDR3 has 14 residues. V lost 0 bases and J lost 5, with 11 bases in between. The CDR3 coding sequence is TGTGCCAGCAGCTTGGTTCTTCTGTGGGAGACCCAGTACTTC. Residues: CASSLVLLWETQYF.

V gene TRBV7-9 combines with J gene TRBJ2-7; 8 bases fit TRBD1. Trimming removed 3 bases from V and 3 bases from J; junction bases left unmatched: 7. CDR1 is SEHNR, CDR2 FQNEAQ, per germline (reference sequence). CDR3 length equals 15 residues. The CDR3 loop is CASSFGFDRGYEQYF. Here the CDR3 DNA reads TGTGCCAGCAGCTTTGGTTTCGACAGGGGCTACGAGCAGTACTTC.

CDR3 DNA sequence: TGTGCCAGCAGCAGGACAGGGGCTCCGAACACCGGGGAGCTGTTTTTT. Translated, it gives CASSRTGAPNTGELFF. The V gene is TRBV7-2, the J gene TRBJ2-2, with 9 bases lining up with TRBD1. The V gene's germline CDR1 is SGHTA and CDR2 FQGNSA. V lost 5 bases and J lost 0; bases outside the gene matches: 4. This CDR3 region has 16 residues.

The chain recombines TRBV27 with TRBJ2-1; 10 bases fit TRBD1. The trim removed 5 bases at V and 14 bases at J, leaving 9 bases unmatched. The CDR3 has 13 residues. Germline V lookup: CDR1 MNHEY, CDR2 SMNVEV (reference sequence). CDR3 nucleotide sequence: TGTGCCAGCAGTAGTGGGGGGGGGACAGGGGAGTTCTTC. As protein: CASSSGGGTGEFF.

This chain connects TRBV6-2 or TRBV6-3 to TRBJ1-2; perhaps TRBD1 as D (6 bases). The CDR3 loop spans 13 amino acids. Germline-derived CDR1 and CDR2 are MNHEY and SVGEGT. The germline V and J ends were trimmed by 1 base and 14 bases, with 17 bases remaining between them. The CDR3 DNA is TGTGCCAGCAGTTACTTGTCCGGGGGGCAGGAAACCTTC. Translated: CASSYLSGGQETF.

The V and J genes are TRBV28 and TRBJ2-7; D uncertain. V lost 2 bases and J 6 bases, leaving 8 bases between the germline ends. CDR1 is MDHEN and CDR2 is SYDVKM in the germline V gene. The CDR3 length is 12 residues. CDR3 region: CASSLGLAEQYF. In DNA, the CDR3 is TGTGCCAGCAGTTTAGGATTAGCCGAGCAGTACTTC.

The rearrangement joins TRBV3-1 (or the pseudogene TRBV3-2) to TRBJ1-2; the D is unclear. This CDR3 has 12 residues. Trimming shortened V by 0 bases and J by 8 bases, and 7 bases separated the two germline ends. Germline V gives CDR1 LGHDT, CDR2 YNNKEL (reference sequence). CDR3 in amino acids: CASSQENSGYTF. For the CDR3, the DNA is TGTGCCAGCAGCCAAGAAAACAGCGGCTACACCTTC.

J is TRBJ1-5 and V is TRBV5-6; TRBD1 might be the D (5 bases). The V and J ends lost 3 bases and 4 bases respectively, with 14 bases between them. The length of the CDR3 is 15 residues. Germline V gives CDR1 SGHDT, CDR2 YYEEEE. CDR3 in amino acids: CASSWGPGKNQPQHF. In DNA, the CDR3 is TGTGCCAGCAGCTGGGGACCTGGCAAAAATCAGCCCCAGCATTTT.

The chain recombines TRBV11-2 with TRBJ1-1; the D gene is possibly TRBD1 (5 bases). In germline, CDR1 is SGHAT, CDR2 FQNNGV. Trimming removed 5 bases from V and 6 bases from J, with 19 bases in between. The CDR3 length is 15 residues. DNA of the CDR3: TGTGCCAGCAGCACCAGGACGGGACCGGGGCCTGAAGCTTTCTTT. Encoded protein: CASSTRTGPGPEAFF.

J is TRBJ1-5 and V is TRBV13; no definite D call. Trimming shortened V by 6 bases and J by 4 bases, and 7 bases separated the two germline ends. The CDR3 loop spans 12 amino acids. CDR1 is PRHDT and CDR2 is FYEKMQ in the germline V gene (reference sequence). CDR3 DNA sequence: TGTGCCAGCAGGGAAGAGAATCAGCCCCAGCATTTT. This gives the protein CASREENQPQHF.

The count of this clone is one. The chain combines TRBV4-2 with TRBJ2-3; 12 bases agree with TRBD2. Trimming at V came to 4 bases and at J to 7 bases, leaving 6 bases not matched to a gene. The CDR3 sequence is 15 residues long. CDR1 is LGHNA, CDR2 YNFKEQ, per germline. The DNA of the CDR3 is TGTGCCAGCAGCCCTCTAGCGGGGGGGACAAATACGCAGTATTTT. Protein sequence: CASSPLAGGTNTQYF.

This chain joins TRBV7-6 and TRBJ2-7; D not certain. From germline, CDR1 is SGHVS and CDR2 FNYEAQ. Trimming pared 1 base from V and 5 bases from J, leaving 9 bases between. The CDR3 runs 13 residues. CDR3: CASSLERFNEQYF. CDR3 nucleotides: TGTGCCAGCAGCTTAGAAAGGTTCAACGAGCAGTACTTC.

The CDR3 is CASHQGDRGEQYF. The CDR3 nucleotides are TGCGCCAGCCACCAGGGCGACAGGGGCGAGCAGTACTTC. The chain couples TRBV5-1 to TRBJ2-7, with 8 bases identical to TRBD1. This CDR3 spans 13 amino acids. From germline, CDR1 is SGHRS and CDR2 YFSETQ. The J segment lost 6 bases and the V segment lost 7 bases, leaving 9 bases of the junction unmatched.

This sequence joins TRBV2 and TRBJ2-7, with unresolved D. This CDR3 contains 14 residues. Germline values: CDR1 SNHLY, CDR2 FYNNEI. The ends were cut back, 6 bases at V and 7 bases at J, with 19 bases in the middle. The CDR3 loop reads CASRTSKNHREQYF. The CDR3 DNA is TGTGCCAGCAGAACTTCTAAGAATCACCGGGAGCAGTACTTC. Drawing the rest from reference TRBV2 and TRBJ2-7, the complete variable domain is EPEVTQTPSHQVTQMGQEVILRCVPISNHLYFYWYRQILGQKVEFLVSFYNNEISEKSEIFDDQFSVERPDGSNFTLKIRSTKLEDSAMYFCASRTSKNHREQYFGPGTRLTVT.

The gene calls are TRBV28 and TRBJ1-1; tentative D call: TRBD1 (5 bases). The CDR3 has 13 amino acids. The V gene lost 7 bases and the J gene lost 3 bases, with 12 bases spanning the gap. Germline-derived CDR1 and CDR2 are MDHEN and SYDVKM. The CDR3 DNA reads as TGTGCCAGCACCCTAATAGGGGACACTGAAGCTTTCTTT. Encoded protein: CASTLIGDTEAFF. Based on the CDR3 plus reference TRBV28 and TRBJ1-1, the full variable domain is DVKVTQSSRYLVKRTGEKVFLECVQDMDHENMFWYRQDPGLGLRLIYFSYDVKMKEKGDIPEGYSVSREKKERFSLILESASTNQTSMYLCASTLIGDTEAFFGQGTRLTVV.